The 27 T cell receptor beta chains below all came from one sample that was sequenced in a study of early T cells in non-severe SARS-CoV-2 infection. TCRdb re-derived calls from the 5' RACE reads in MiXCR, one entry per CDR3 protein. The sample records 55,000 to 85,000 distinct CDR3 sequences, roughly 13% being singletons. Sequencing was carried out using whole blood. Receptors originate from an adult who was a healthcare worker with PCR-confirmed SARS-CoV-2 infection or an uninfected control (not recorded which).

This clonotype was seen a handful of times. The chain couples TRBV11-2 to TRBJ1-1; D not certain. The V end lost 6 bases, the J end lost 3 bases, and 5 bases lay between the germline ends. The CDR3 consists of 11 residues. Germline V lookup: CDR1 SGHAT, CDR2 FQNNGV. The CDR3 reads CASSEHTEAFF. DNA for the CDR3: TGTGCCAGCAGTGAACACACTGAAGCTTTCTTT.

The chain carries TRBV3-1 and TRBJ1-5, with D uncertain. The germline CDR1 and CDR2 sequences are LGHDT and YNNKEL (reference sequence). The CDR3 covers 13 residues. The V and J ends lost 1 base and 4 bases respectively, with 5 bases between them. The CDR3 nucleotides read TGTGCCAGCAGCCAAGGCCCGAATCAGCCCCAGCATTTT. It specifies CASSQGPNQPQHF.

This rearrangement joins TRBV6-1 to TRBJ1-2, with a weak D call TRBD1 (6 bases). The CDR3 totals 13 residues. Trimming pared 2 bases from V and 5 bases from J, leaving 9 bases between. The germline V gene has CDR1 MNHNS and CDR2 SASEGT. For the CDR3, the DNA is TGTGCCAGCAGTGAACAAGGACAGTATGGCTACACCTTC. It encodes CASSEQGQYGYTF.

This clonotype was counted a few times. This CDR3 is CASSFSMGGQETQYF. The CDR3 DNA sequence: TGTGCCAGCAGCTTTTCGATGGGGGGGCAAGAGACCCAGTACTTC. The chain recombines TRBV5-6 with TRBJ2-5; TRBD2 matches 7 bases. The CDR3 sequence is 15 residues long. In germline, CDR1 is SGHDT, CDR2 YYEEEE. After removal of 2 bases from V and 2 bases from J, the junction contained 6 bases not matched to a gene. Supplemented by reference TRBV5-6 and TRBJ2-5, the full variable domain reads DAGVTQSPTHLIKTRGQQVTLRCSPKSGHDTVSWYQQALGQGPQFIFQYYEEEERQRGNFPDRFSGHQFPNYSSELNVNALLLGDSALYLCASSFSMGGQETQYFGPGTRLLVL.

This clonotype was recorded a few times. V and J are TRBV6-5 and TRBJ1-1, with no clear D. The CDR3 length is 15 residues. The V end was cut by 0 bases, the J end by 2 bases, with 10 bases between. The germline V gene has CDR1 MNHEY and CDR2 SVGAGI. This CDR3 reads CASSYSLGHNTEAFF. Here the CDR3 DNA reads TGTGCCAGCAGTTACTCGCTCGGGCATAACACTGAAGCTTTCTTT.

This rearrangement joins TRBV9 to TRBJ2-4; D call uncertain. Germline lookup yields CDR1 SGDLS and CDR2 YYNGEE. CDR3 length: 14 residues. Trimming pared 0 bases from V and 4 bases from J, leaving 8 bases between. Here the CDR3 reads CASSVGPEKNIQYF. The DNA for the CDR3 is TGTGCCAGCAGCGTAGGGCCAGAAAAAAACATTCAGTACTTC.

This clonotype showed up just a few times. The V and J genes are TRBV28 and TRBJ1-6; TRBD1 might be the D (6 bases). The CDR3 extends over 16 amino acids. The germline gives CDR1 MDHEN, CDR2 SYDVKM. Trimming removed 3 bases at V and 7 bases at J, with 16 bases between. The CDR3 nucleotides read TGTGCCAGCAGTTTTATCAAGGGGGGGACCAATTCACCCCTCCACTTT. Its translation is CASSFIKGGTNSPLHF.

The sample holds a few counts of this clonotype. This rearrangement joins TRBV5-4 to TRBJ1-2; D gene uncertain. Germline values: CDR1 SGHNT, CDR2 YYREEE (reference sequence). Trimming pared 2 bases from V and 4 bases from J, leaving 15 bases between. This CDR3 has 15 residues. Here the CDR3 reads CASSFMLGNGYGYTF. DNA of the CDR3: TGTGCCAGCAGCTTCATGTTGGGGAACGGCTATGGCTACACCTTC. The variable domain in full, with the rest retrieved from reference TRBV5-4 and TRBJ1-2, is ETGVTQSPTHLIKTRGQQVTLRCSSQSGHNTVSWYQQALGQGPQFIFQYYREEENGRGNFPPRFSGLQFPNYSSELNVNALELDDSALYLCASSFMLGNGYGYTFGSGTRLTVV.

The rearrangement uses TRBV19 and TRBJ1-4; D is perhaps TRBD1 (5 bases). In germline, CDR1 is LNHDA, CDR2 SQIVND (reference sequence). The CDR3 is 13 residues long. Trimming pared 5 bases from V and 10 bases from J, leaving 14 bases between. CDR3 nucleotides: TGTGCCAGTAGTTTGGACGGAAGGGGAAAACTGTTTTTT. This gives the protein CASSLDGRGKLFF. The full variable domain, with the rest looked up from reference TRBV19 and TRBJ1-4, is DGGITQSPKYLFRKEGQNVTLSCEQNLNHDAMYWYRQDPGQGLRLIYYSQIVNDFQKGDIAEGYSVSREKKESFPLTVTSAQKNPTAFYLCASSLDGRGKLFFGSGTQLSVL.

This clonotype was seen a handful of times. V is TRBV28 and J is TRBJ2-3, with unresolved D. V dropped 6 bases and J dropped 6 bases, with 16 bases sitting between them. The CDR3 consists of 14 residues. Germline V gene sequence: CDR1 MDHEN, CDR2 SYDVKM. CDR3: CASSPSTVRDTQYF. Written as DNA, the CDR3 is TGTGCCAGCAGCCCATCCACGGTCAGGGATACGCAGTATTTT.

There are a few counts of this clonotype. In DNA form, the CDR3 reads TGTGCCAGCAGCGAGACAGGGAACTACAATGAGCAGTTCTTC. It is translated as CASSETGNYNEQFF. The chain uses TRBV9 and TRBJ2-1, with TRBD1 matching 7 bases. Germline V gene data show CDR1 as SGDLS and CDR2 as YYNGEE. V lost 3 bases to trimming and J lost 3 bases; unmatched junction nucleotides: 3. There are 14 residues in the CDR3.

This clonotype was seen only a few times. The chain has TRBV2 and TRBJ1-6; D not certain. The CDR3 covers 14 residues. Germline assignment: CDR1 SNHLY and CDR2 FYNNEI. V lost 6 bases, J lost 6 bases, and 12 bases lay in between. CDR3 sequence: CASRWKEGNSPLHF. The CDR3 DNA follows: TGTGCCAGCAGGTGGAAGGAGGGTAATTCACCCCTCCACTTT.

At least ten counts were recorded for this clonotype. V gene TRBV18 combines with J gene TRBJ2-1, with 10 bases matching TRBD1. The CDR3 is made up of 18 amino acids. Germline V gives CDR1 KGHSH, CDR2 LQKENI. Trimming at V came to 6 bases and at J to 0 bases, leaving 11 bases not matched to a gene. CDR3 sequence (DNA): TGTGCCAGCTCTGAGCCGGGACAGGGGTATATCTCCTACAATGAGCAGTTCTTC. It is translated as CASSEPGQGYISYNEQFF. Variable domain in full (rest from reference TRBV18 and TRBJ2-1): NAGVMQNPRHLVRRRGQEARLRCSPMKGHSHVYWYRQLPEEGLKFMVYLQKENIIDESGMPKERFSAEFPKEGPSILRIQQVVRGDSAAYFCASSEPGQGYISYNEQFFGPGTRLTVL.

J is TRBJ2-1 and V is TRBV20-1; 9 bases fit TRBD2. Germline values: CDR1 DFQATT, CDR2 SNEGSKA (reference sequence). The CDR3 totals 14 residues. After removal of 1 base from V and 5 bases from J, the junction contained 3 bases not matched to a gene. CDR3 DNA sequence: TGCAGTGCTAGAGTCCCTAGCGGGGACAATGAGCAGTTCTTC. Residues: CSARVPSGDNEQFF.

This clonotype was recorded many times. The chain is built from TRBV20-1 and TRBJ2-1; D is ambiguous. Trimming stripped 8 bases from V and 8 bases from J, with 19 bases between. There are 13 residues in the CDR3. CDR1 DFQATT and CDR2 SNEGSKA come from the germline V gene (reference sequence). In nucleotides, the CDR3 is TGCAGTCCTAAAGATGCTTTAGGTCATGAGCAGTTCTTC. It specifies CSPKDALGHEQFF.

The table lists this clonotype with a few counts. This chain joins TRBV2 and TRBJ2-3, with D tentatively TRBD2 (6 bases). The length of the CDR3 is 16 residues. Trimming removed 2 bases from V and 2 bases from J, with 14 bases in between. Germline values: CDR1 SNHLY, CDR2 FYNNEI. CDR3 DNA sequence: TGTGCCAGCAGTGAAAGGGGACTCCCCCCCACAGATACGCAGTATTTT. Translation: CASSERGLPPTDTQYF.

This clonotype has a handful of counts. V is TRBV12-3 or TRBV12-4 and J is TRBJ2-3; 7 nucleotides agree with TRBD1. The trim removed 2 bases at V and 4 bases at J, leaving 9 bases unmatched. The length of the CDR3 is 16 residues. The CDR3 DNA reads as TGTGCCAGCAGTTTACTACGGTCCACAGGGGCAGATACGCAGTATTTT. Its translation is CASSLLRSTGADTQYF.

This clonotype has more than one count but fewer than ten. This rearrangement joins TRBV5-4 to TRBJ2-5; unclear D gene. V lost 3 bases and J lost 7, with 7 bases in between. CDR3 length equals 11 residues. Per the germline V gene, CDR1 is SGHNT and CDR2 is YYREEE (reference sequence). The CDR3 DNA reads as TGTGCCAGCAGCTCTTCAGGGACCCAGTACTTC. Its translation: CASSSSGTQYF.

Comments on this clonotype: The junction does not match germline at one end; this may be a read error. This chain joins TRBV20-1 and TRBJ1-3; TRBD1 is a possible D gene (5 bases). CDR1 is DFQATT, CDR2 SNEGSKA, per germline (reference sequence). This CDR3 is built from 14 residues. CDR3: CSARDQNSENTIYF. The CDR3 bases are TGCAGTGCTCGGGACCAAAATTCTGAAAACACCATATATTTT.

V and J are TRBV11-2 and TRBJ2-7; 7 bases match TRBD2. The CDR3 totals 17 residues. Germline V gene sequence: CDR1 SGHAT, CDR2 FQNNGV. V lost 5 bases and J lost 0; bases outside the gene matches: 13. This chain's CDR3 is CASSLVQSRTSSYEQYF. DNA for the CDR3: TGTGCCAGCAGCCTAGTTCAGTCCCGGACTAGCTCCTACGAGCAGTACTTC.

The rearrangement links TRBV20-1 to TRBJ1-2; possible D gene TRBD1, 6 bases. The V gene lost 6 bases and the J gene lost 4 bases, with 15 bases spanning the gap. The CDR3 runs 13 residues. Germline assignment: CDR1 DFQATT and CDR2 SNEGSKA (reference sequence). DNA of the CDR3: TGCAGTGCCCCTTCGAGGGACACCTATGGCTACACCTTC. Protein sequence: CSAPSRDTYGYTF.

In its sample, this clonotype was seen a few times. The genes are TRBV6-5 and TRBJ1-2; unclear D gene. Trimming removed 0 bases from V and 4 bases from J, with 12 bases in between. From germline, CDR1 is MNHEY and CDR2 SVGAGI. The CDR3 loop spans 15 amino acids. CDR3 region: CASSYSGKVFYGYTF. The CDR3 DNA follows: TGTGCCAGCAGTTACTCAGGGAAGGTCTTCTATGGCTACACCTTC.

A note on this clonotype: Sequence at one end of the junction differs from germline and may be a read error. J is TRBJ1-5 and V is TRBV28; 12 positions agree with TRBD1. Germline V CDR1 and CDR2: MDHEN, SYDVKM. There are 16 residues in the CDR3. CDR3 DNA: TGTGCCAGCAGAGAAGCCGGGACAGGGGGCAAACAGCCCCAGCATTTT. Residues: CASREAGTGGKQPQHF.

This clonotype appeared once. J is TRBJ1-5 and V is TRBV6-2 or TRBV6-3; perhaps TRBD1 as D (6 bases). The V end was cut by 5 bases, the J end by 1 base, with 9 bases between. The germline V gene encodes CDR1 MNHEY and CDR2 SVGEGT. The CDR3 is 14 amino acids. CDR3 sequence reads: CASSPQGSNQPQHF. The CDR3 coding sequence is TGTGCCAGCAGTCCCCAGGGGAGCAATCAGCCCCAGCATTTT.

This clonotype was counted many times. V and J are TRBV12-3 or TRBV12-4 and TRBJ1-1; no clear D gene. Trimming pared 8 bases from V and 0 bases from J, leaving 22 bases between. The CDR3 is 17 residues long. CDR3 in DNA: TGTGCCAGCTCCCGTGATTCCGTACAGTTTATGAACACTGAAGCTTTCTTT. This sequence encodes CASSRDSVQFMNTEAFF.

The rearrangement joins TRBV29-1 to TRBJ1-2; D is possibly TRBD1 (5 bases). This CDR3 region has 12 residues. Germline CDR1 reads SQVTM; CDR2 reads ANQGSEA. Trimming removed 8 bases from V and 0 bases from J, with 10 bases in between. CDR3 in DNA: TGCAGCCCCTCGGGGCCTAACTATGGCTACACCTTC. Its protein is CSPSGPNYGYTF.

The rearrangement uses TRBV2 and TRBJ1-2; the match to TRBD1 covers 8 bases. The germline gives CDR1 SNHLY, CDR2 FYNNEI. CDR3 size: 13 residues. Trimming removed 7 bases from V and 9 bases from J; junction bases left unmatched: 10. In DNA form, the CDR3 reads TGTGCCAGCACCCTAGGACAGGGCATGCGCTACACCTTC. Translating it yields CASTLGQGMRYTF.